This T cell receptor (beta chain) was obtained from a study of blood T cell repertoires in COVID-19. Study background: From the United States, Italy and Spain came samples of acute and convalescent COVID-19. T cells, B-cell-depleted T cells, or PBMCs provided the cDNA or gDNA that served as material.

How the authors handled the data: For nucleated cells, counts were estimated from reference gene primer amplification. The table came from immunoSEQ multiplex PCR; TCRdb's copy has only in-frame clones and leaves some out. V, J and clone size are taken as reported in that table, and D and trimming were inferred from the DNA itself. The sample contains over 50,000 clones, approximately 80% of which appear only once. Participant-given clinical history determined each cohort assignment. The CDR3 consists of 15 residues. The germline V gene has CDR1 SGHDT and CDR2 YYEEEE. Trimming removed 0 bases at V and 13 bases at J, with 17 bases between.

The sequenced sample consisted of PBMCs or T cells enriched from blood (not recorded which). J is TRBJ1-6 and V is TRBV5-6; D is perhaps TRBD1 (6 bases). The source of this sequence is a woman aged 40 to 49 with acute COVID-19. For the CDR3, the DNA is TGTGCCAGCAGCTTGGTCGCGATTACAGGGATCCCCCTCCACTTT. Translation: CASSLVAITGIPLHF.